This T cell receptor (beta chain) was sequenced in a study of T cells in Graves' hyperthyroidism and ophthalmopathy. Whole-study results and caveats: Stable hyperthyroidism was separated from ophthalmopathy by a model based on 13 V-J features. Blood also showed most of the thyroid clonotypes that were expanded above 0.001.

With 7 bases removed from V and 4 bases from J, the gap between germline ends came to 19 bases. The CDR3 is 16 amino acids. Germline V gene lookup returns CDR1 MNHNS and CDR2 SASEGT. Details on this clonotype: Its antigen is unidentified. A much larger clone lies one base from this, so it may be a read error.

TCR beta CDR3 region amplification was performed from RNA transcripts. The HTBI set primed first-round TCR CDR3 RT-PCR. MiXCR, run by TCRdb on the multiplex PCR reads, gives a single entry per CDR3 protein. The table records roughly 600,000 distinct CDR3 sequences, roughly 15% of them present only once. The diagnostic basis comprised clinical symptoms, serum thyroxine and TRAb, thyroid ultrasound and orbital computed tomography. From 8.5 to 10 ml of fresh peripheral blood, PBMCs were isolated. The TCR originated in a woman in her forties or fifties with Graves' ophthalmopathy. This sequence joins TRBV6-1 and TRBJ2-2, with a weak D call TRBD2 (5 bases). Sample: blood. As DNA, the CDR3 is TGTGCCAGCACCACCCTAGTGGGAGTTAGCACCGGGGAGCTGTTTTTT. Its translation is CASTTLVGVSTGELFF.